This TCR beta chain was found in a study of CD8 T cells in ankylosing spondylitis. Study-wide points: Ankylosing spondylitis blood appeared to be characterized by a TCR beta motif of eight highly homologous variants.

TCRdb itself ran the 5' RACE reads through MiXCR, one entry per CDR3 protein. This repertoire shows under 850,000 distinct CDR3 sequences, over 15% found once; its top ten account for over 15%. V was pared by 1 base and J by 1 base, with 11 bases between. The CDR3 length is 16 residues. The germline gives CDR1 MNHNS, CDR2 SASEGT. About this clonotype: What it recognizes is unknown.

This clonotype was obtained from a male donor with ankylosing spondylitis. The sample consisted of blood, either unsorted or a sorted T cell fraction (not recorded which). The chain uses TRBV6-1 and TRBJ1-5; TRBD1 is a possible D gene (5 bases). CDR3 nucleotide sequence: TGTGCCAGCAGTGAAGAAAGGGGTCTGAGCAATCAGCCCCAGCATTTT. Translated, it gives CASSEERGLSNQPQHF.